The rows below give T cell receptor beta chains drawn from one sample of a study of technical replicates of blood from a handful of donors. Produced via immunoSEQ multiplex PCR; TCRdb's table is partial and in-frame only. The table has about 93,000 clones, 95% seen once. Material for sequencing was T cells isolated from PBMCs. These receptors came from a human donor in good health. The CDR3 runs from the conserved cysteine through the conserved F or W. The D gene is left open where the match is weak. Not all rows give a size; the values are once, few, many and, for expanded clones, a class.

V	J	D	size	DNA	CDR3
TRBV6-7	TRBJ1-3	.	.	TGTGCCAGCAGTTACCCCAGGGCTGGAAACACCATATATTTT	CASSYPRAGNTIYF
TRBV6-6	TRBJ1-1	.	.	TGTGCCAGCAGTCAGGGCACTGAAGCTTTCTTT	CASSQGTEAFF
TRBV18	TRBJ2-3	.	.	TGTGCCAGCTCACCCCCGTCCACAGATACGCAGTATTTT	CASSPPSTDTQYF
TRBV6-5	TRBJ1-6	.	.	TGTGCCAGCAGTTGGGCCACTTCCTATAATTCACCCCTCCACTTT	CASSWATSYNSPLHF
TRBV5-1	TRBJ2-1	TRBD2	.	TGCGCCAGCAGCTCCACCCGTACTAGCGATGGTCGCAATGAGCAGTTCTTC	CASSSTRTSDGRNEQFF
TRBV10-3	TRBJ1-2	.	.	TGTGCCATCAGCGACAGGCCTGCTTATGGCTACACCTTC	CAISDRPAYGYTF
TRBV30	TRBJ2-5	.	.	TGTGCCTGGAGTCCATCCCAGGGAAGGTCCGAGACCCAGTACTTC	CAWSPSQGRSETQYF
TRBV28	TRBJ2-7	TRBD1	.	TGTGCCAGCAGTCCGTGGGACAGGACCATATGGGAGCAGTACTTC	CASSPWDRTIWEQYF
TRBV10-3	TRBJ1-1	.	.	TGTGCCTCGGGGACATCAGTGAACACTGAAGCTTTCTTT	CASGTSVNTEAFF
TRBV27	TRBJ1-1	.	.	TGTGCCAGCAGTTTGGAGGGATGGGAGCCTGAAGCTTTCTTT	CASSLEGWEPEAFF
TRBV5-8	TRBJ1-4	.	once	TGTGCCAGCAGCTTGGTGAGGAATAATGAAAAACTGTTTTTT	CASSLVRNNEKLFF
TRBV27	TRBJ1-5	.	.	TGTGCCAGCAGTTTGCGGGATAGCAATCAGCCCCAGCATTTT	CASSLRDSNQPQHF
TRBV2	TRBJ1-1	.	few	TGTGCCAGCAGAGCCGGGACTACTCCGACTGAAGCTTTCTTT	CASRAGTTPTEAFF
TRBV19	TRBJ2-7	TRBD1	.	TGTGCCAGTAGCCCGGACAGGGTCACCGAGCAGTACTTC	CASSPDRVTEQYF
TRBV27	TRBJ2-1	.	.	TGTGCCAGCAGTTTATCCCGACTAGGGAATCCTTACAATGAGCAGTTCTTC	CASSLSRLGNPYNEQFF
TRBV18	TRBJ1-3	.	.	TGTGCCAGCTCACCAATTTCAGGGTCTGGAAACACCATATATTTT	CASSPISGSGNTIYF
TRBV5-4	TRBJ1-2	.	.	TGTGCCAGCAGCCTGAGGGGAGGCTATGGCTACACCTTC	CASSLRGGYGYTF
TRBV6-5	TRBJ2-7	.	.	TGTGCCAGCAGTTACGGGGCGACGGCCGGCGAGCAGTACTTC	CASSYGATAGEQYF
TRBV28	TRBJ1-5	.	.	TGTGCCAGCAGTTCCAGGGGTCGGAATCAGCCCCAGCATTTT	CASSSRGRNQPQHF
TRBV7-9	TRBJ1-1	.	.	TGTGCCAGCAGCTTAACAGAATCCAACACTGAAGCTTTCTTT	CASSLTESNTEAFF
TRBV10-2	TRBJ1-1	.	.	TGCGCCAGCAGTGTGACAGTTAACACTGAAGCTTTCTTT	CASSVTVNTEAFF
TRBV5-6	TRBJ2-5	.	once	TGTGCCAGCAGCCCAACCCCGGACAGCGACCAAGAGACCCAGTACTTC	CASSPTPDSDQETQYF
TRBV27	TRBJ1-6	.	.	TGTGCCAGCAGGTTGGGTGCGGGGAGTGTCAGTTCACCCCTCCACTTT	CASRLGAGSVSSPLHF
TRBV10-3	TRBJ2-2	TRBD1	.	TGTGCCATTGGGACAGGGAAAATGGGCACCGGGGAGCTGTTTTTT	CAIGTGKMGTGELFF
TRBV10-3	TRBJ2-5	TRBD1	.	TGTGCCATCAGGCCGGGGACAGGGGGCGCGGAGACCCAGTACTTC	CAIRPGTGGAETQYF
TRBV29-1	TRBJ2-7	TRBD1	.	TGCAGCGCAGCAGGGGGAGCAAGCTACGAGCAGTACTTC	CSAAGGASYEQYF
TRBV19	TRBJ1-2	TRBD1	.	TGTGCCAGTAGGACAGGGGGCGCGGGTGGCTACACCTTC	CASRTGGAGGYTF
TRBV19	TRBJ1-1	TRBD1	.	TGTGCCAGTAGTCGGGGAATTAGGGCAGGGGGAAGTACTGAAGCTTTCTTT	CASSRGIRAGGSTEAFF
TRBV6-5	TRBJ2-2	.	.	TGTGCCAGCAGTTACCTAACTAGTATCGGGGAGCTGTTTTTT	CASSYLTSIGELFF
TRBV14	TRBJ1-1	TRBD1	.	TGTGCCAGCAGCCAATCGACAGGGGTTAGACCTGAAGCTTTCTTT	CASSQSTGVRPEAFF
TRBV18	TRBJ1-1	.	.	TGTGCCAGCTCACCACCCGGAGGGCCAGATCTGAACACTGAAGCTTTCTTT	CASSPPGGPDLNTEAFF
TRBV5-1	TRBJ2-3	TRBD1	.	TGCGCCAGCAGCAAAACAGGGGAAGTTGTTACAGATACGCAGTATTTT	CASSKTGEVVTDTQYF
TRBV28	TRBJ1-2	TRBD1	.	TGTGCCAGCAGTTCACAGACAGGGGAGGACTATGGCTACACCTTC	CASSSQTGEDYGYTF
TRBV7-2	TRBJ2-3	TRBD2	.	TGTGCCAGCAGCCGTCCCACTCTACTAGCGGGGGCGCAGTATTTT	CASSRPTLLAGAQYF
TRBV30	TRBJ1-2	.	.	TGTGCCTGGAGTGTAGACAGACTCTATGGCTACACCTTC	CAWSVDRLYGYTF
TRBV10-3	TRBJ2-1	TRBD2	once	TGTGCCATCAGCGGGACTAGCGGTTACGGGAGGTACAATGAGCAGTTCTTC	CAISGTSGYGRYNEQFF
TRBV10-3	TRBJ2-7	.	.	TGTGCCATCAGTGAGGGGACTCTACCCTACGAGCAGTACTTC	CAISEGTLPYEQYF
TRBV28	TRBJ1-5	.	.	TGTGCCAGCAGTTGGGGGGGCGGTCAGCCCCAGCATTTT	CASSWGGGQPQHF
TRBV18	TRBJ2-1	TRBD2	.	TGTGCCAGCTCACCACCGGGGGCGGGAGGATATTACAATGAGCAGTTCTTC	CASSPPGAGGYYNEQFF
TRBV7-9	TRBJ2-1	TRBD1	.	TGTGCCAGCAGCTTAGACGGGACAGATTACAATGAGCAGTTCTTC	CASSLDGTDYNEQFF
TRBV5-1	TRBJ2-3	.	.	TGCGCCAGCAGCTTGTTGGGGGGACTCACAGATACGCAGTATTTT	CASSLLGGLTDTQYF
TRBV19	TRBJ2-1	TRBD1	once	TGTGCCAGTAGTATGTCAGGGGGCGTTACACGGAATGAGCAGTTCTTC	CASSMSGGVTRNEQFF
TRBV5-1	TRBJ1-6	.	.	TGCGCCAGCAAGAACGACGGGTATAATTCACCCCTCCACTTT	CASKNDGYNSPLHF
TRBV25-1	TRBJ1-4	.	.	TGTGCCAGCAGGAGAGGGTTAAACGAAAAACTGTTTTTT	CASRRGLNEKLFF
TRBV18	TRBJ2-1	TRBD1	.	TGTGCCAGCTCACCCACAGGACAGGGTTTTTACAATGAGCAGTTCTTC	CASSPTGQGFYNEQFF
TRBV5-1	TRBJ1-1	TRBD1	.	TGCGCCAGCAGCCAAAAATCAAATGACAGGGGGAAGGCGTGGAACACTGAAGCTTTCTTT	CASSQKSNDRGKAWNTEAFF
TRBV23-1	TRBJ1-1	.	.	TGCGCCAGCAGTCAATCGAATTTTACAGAGCATAACACTGAAGCTTTCTTT	CASSQSNFTEHNTEAFF